The rows below give T cell receptor beta chains drawn from one sample of a study of T cell responses to AZD1222 COVID-19 vaccine. Sequencing was performed with immunoSEQ multiplex PCR; in TCRdb, only in-frame clones are kept and a portion is missing. The repertoire consists of 100,000 to 150,000 clones, with 90% occurring once and the leading ten covering about 7.1%. The sample in question was peripheral blood, obtained on day 0 of AZD1222 vaccination. Receptors were obtained from an adult in good health. CDR3s include the opening cysteine and the closing phenylalanine or tryptophan. Fields, in order: J gene, D gene, clone size, V gene, CDR3 protein, CDR3 DNA. D genes are given only for firm matches. Not all rows give a size; the values are once, few, many and, for expanded clones, a class.

TRBJ2-5 TRBD2 - TRBV5-1 CASSSSGGAVKETQYF TGCGCCAGCAGCTCTAGCGGGGGGGCCGTGAAAGAGACCCAGTACTTC
TRBJ2-6 - - TRBV28 CASSLTVSGANVLTF TGTGCCAGCAGTTTAACGGTCTCTGGGGCCAACGTCCTGACTTTC
TRBJ1-2 - - TRBV6-5 CASSFRGEGNYGYTF TGTGCCAGCAGTTTTCGTGGAGAGGGAAACTATGGCTACACCTTC
TRBJ1-1 - - TRBV30 CAWSPMGRLNTEAFF TGTGCCTGGAGCCCGATGGGACGGCTTAACACTGAAGCTTTCTTT
TRBJ2-5 TRBD1 - TRBV12-3/TRBV12-4 CASSSGTDGTQYF TGTGCCAGCAGTTCGGGGACAGATGGGACCCAGTACTTC
TRBJ1-2 - - TRBV6-6 CASSHRGLQGANYGYTF TGTGCCAGCAGTCACCGCGGATTACAAGGAGCTAACTATGGCTACACCTTC
TRBJ1-1 - - TRBV12-3/TRBV12-4 CASSPGWTEAFF TGTGCCAGCAGCCCCGGGTGGACTGAAGCTTTCTTT
TRBJ1-5 - few TRBV7-2 CASSLGLQGQPQHF TGTGCCAGCAGCTTAGGTTTACAGGGTCAGCCCCAGCATTTT
TRBJ2-3 - - TRBV7-3 CASSLTPRNTDTQYF TGTGCCAGCAGCTTAACGCCTAGAAACACAGATACGCAGTATTTT
TRBJ2-5 TRBD2 - TRBV5-4 CASSLKTSPYQETQYF TGTGCCAGCAGCTTGAAGACTAGCCCGTACCAAGAGACCCAGTACTTC
TRBJ2-1 - - TRBV21-1 CASSEDRGNEQFF TGTGCCAGCAGTGAGGACAGGGGAAATGAGCAGTTCTTC
TRBJ1-5 - - TRBV7-2 CASSLAGPGEQPQHF TGTGCCAGCAGCTTAGCGGGACCGGGAGAACAGCCCCAGCATTTT
TRBJ1-1 - - TRBV4-1 CASSQAHLGLTEAFF TGCGCCAGCAGCCAAGCTCACCTCGGGCTCACTGAAGCTTTCTTT
TRBJ1-1 - - TRBV27 CASSLTWGTEAFF TGTGCCAGCAGTTTAACATGGGGTACTGAAGCTTTCTTT
TRBJ1-2 - - TRBV24-1 CATSDPNPLHGYTF TGTGCCACCAGTGACCCTAACCCACTTCATGGCTACACCTTC
TRBJ2-6 - - TRBV5-4 CASNQMARSGANVLTF TGTGCCAGCAACCAGATGGCCCGCTCTGGGGCCAACGTCCTGACTTTC
TRBJ1-1 TRBD1 - TRBV19 CASSLGQGRTEAFF TGTGCCAGTAGTTTGGGACAGGGTAGGACTGAAGCTTTCTTT
TRBJ1-1 - - TRBV24-1 CATRGVQCSF TGTGCCACCCGTGGGGTGCAGTGTTCCTTT
TRBJ2-1 - - TRBV19 CASNLAGQSFGNEQFF TGTGCCAGTAACCTCGCAGGACAGTCCTTTGGCAATGAGCAGTTCTTC
TRBJ2-7 - once TRBV27 CASSLSWLARAEQYF TGTGCCAGCAGTTTATCGTGGCTAGCAAGAGCGGAGCAGTACTTC
TRBJ2-4 TRBD1 - TRBV9 CASSVAPAAGGSQDIQYF TGTGCCAGCAGCGTAGCCCCCGCGGCAGGGGGCTCTCAGGACATTCAGTACTTC
TRBJ1-2 - - TRBV28 CASRPAGTDLGYTF TGTGCCAGCAGGCCCGCGGGAACGGACCTGGGCTACACCTTC
TRBJ2-1 TRBD1 once TRBV7-3 CASSLSYDRGNEQFF TGTGCCAGCAGCTTAAGTTATGACAGGGGCAATGAGCAGTTCTTC
TRBJ2-2 - - TRBV7-9 CATTPQGGTHTGELFF TGTGCCACCACACCCCAGGGGGGCACCCACACCGGGGAGCTGTTTTTT
TRBJ2-7 - once TRBV30 CAWSAGYEQYF TGTGCCTGGAGTGCGGGCTACGAGCAGTACTTC
TRBJ2-3 - once TRBV7-2 CASSLGGGNTDTQYF TGTGCCAGCAGCTTAGGTGGGGGGAACACAGATACGCAGTATTTT